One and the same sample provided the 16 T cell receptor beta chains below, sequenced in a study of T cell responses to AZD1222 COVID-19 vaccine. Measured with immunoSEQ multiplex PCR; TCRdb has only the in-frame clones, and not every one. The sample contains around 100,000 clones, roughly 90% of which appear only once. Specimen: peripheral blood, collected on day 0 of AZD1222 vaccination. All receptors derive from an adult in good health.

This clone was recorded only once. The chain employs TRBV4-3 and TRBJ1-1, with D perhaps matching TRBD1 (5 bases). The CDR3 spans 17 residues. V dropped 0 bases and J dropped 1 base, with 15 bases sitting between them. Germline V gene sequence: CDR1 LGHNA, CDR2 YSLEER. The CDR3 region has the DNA TGCGCCAGCAGCCAAGATACCACCGTGAGGGGGAACACTGAAGCTTTCTTT. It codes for CASSQDTTVRGNTEAFF.

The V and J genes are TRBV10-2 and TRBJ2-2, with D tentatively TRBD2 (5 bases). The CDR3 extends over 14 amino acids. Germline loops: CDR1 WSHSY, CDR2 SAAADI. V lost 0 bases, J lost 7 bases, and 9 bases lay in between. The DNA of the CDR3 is TGCGCCAGCAGTGAGTCGAGAGGGCTCGGGGAGCTGTTTTTT. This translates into CASSESRGLGELFF.

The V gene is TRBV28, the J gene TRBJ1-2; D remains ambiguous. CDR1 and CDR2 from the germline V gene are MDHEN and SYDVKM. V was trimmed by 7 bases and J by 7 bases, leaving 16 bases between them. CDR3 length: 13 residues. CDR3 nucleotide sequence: TGTGCCAGCACCACCCTTGCGGAGGTTGGCTACACCTTC. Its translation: CASTTLAEVGYTF.

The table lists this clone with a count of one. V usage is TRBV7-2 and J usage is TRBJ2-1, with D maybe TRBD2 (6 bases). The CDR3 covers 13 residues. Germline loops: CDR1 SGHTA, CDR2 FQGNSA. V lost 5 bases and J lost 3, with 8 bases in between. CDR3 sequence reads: CASSPTSYNEQFF. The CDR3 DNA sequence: TGTGCCAGCAGCCCGACTAGCTACAATGAGCAGTTCTTC.

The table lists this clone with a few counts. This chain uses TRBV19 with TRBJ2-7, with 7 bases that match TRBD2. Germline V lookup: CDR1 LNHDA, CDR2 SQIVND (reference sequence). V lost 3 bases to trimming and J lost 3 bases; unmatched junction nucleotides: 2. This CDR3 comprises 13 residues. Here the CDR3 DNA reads TGTGCCAGTAGTATGTGGGGGGGCTACGAGCAGTACTTC. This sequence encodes CASSMWGGYEQYF. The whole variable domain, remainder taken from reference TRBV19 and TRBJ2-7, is DGGITQSPKYLFRKEGQNVTLSCEQNLNHDAMYWYRQDPGQGLRLIYYSQIVNDFQKGDIAEGYSVSREKKESFPLTVTSAQKNPTAFYLCASSMWGGYEQYFGPGTRLTVT.

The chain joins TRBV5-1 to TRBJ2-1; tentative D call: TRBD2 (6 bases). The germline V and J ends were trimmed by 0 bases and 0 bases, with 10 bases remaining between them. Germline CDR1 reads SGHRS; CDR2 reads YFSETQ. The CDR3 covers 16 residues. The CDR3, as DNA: TGCGCCAGCAGCTTGGAAGGCGGGACCTCCTACAATGAGCAGTTCTTC. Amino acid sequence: CASSLEGGTSYNEQFF.

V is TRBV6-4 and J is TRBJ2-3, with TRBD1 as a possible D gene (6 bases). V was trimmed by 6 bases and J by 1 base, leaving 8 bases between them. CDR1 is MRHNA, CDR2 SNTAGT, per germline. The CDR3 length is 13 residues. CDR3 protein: CASSAGGTDTQYF. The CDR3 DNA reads TGTGCCAGCAGCGCAGGGGGCACAGATACGCAGTATTTT.

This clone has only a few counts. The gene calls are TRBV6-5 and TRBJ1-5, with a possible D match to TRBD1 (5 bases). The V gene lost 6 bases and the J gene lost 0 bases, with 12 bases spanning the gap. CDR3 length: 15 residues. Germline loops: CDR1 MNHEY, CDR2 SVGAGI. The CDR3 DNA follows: TGTGCCAGCAGCCTCAACCAGGGTAGCAATCAGCCCCAGCATTTT. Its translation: CASSLNQGSNQPQHF.

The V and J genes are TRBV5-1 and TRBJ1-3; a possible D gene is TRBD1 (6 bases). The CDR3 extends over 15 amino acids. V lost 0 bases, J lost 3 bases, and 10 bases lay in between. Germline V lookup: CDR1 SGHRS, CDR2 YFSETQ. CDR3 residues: CASSLATGFGNTIYF. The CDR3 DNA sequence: TGCGCCAGCAGCTTGGCTACAGGGTTTGGAAACACCATATATTTT.

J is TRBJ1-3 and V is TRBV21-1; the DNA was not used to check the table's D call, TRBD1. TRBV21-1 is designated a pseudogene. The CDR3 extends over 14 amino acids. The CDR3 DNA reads TGTGCCAGCAGGACAGGCGGCTCTGGAAACACCATATATTTT. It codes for CASRTGGSGNTIYF.

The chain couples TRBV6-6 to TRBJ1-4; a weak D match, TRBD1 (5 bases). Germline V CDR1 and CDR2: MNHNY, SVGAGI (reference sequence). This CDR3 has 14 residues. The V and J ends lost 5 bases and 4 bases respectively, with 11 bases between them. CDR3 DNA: TGTGCCAGCAGTAACGGGGGGAATAATGAAAAACTGTTTTTT. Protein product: CASSNGGNNEKLFF.

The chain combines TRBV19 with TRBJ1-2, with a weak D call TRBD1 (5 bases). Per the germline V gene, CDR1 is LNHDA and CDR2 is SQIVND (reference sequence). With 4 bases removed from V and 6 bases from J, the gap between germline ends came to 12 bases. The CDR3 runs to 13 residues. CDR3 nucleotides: TGTGCCAGTAGTACAAGGGACGGGGATGGCTACACCTTC. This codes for CASSTRDGDGYTF.

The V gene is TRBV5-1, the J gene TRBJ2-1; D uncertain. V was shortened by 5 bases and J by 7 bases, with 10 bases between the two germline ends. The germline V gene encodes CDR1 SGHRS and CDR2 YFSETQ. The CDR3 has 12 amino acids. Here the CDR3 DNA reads TGCGCCAGCAGGCTTGCTTTTAATGAGCAGTTCTTC. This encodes CASRLAFNEQFF.

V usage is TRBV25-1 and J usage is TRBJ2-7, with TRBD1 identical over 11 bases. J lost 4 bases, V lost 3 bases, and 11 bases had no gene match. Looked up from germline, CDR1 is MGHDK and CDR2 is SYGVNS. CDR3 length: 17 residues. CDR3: CASSDNTRDRGDYEQYF. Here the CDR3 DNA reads TGTGCCAGCAGTGACAATACTCGGGACAGGGGGGATTACGAGCAGTACTTC.

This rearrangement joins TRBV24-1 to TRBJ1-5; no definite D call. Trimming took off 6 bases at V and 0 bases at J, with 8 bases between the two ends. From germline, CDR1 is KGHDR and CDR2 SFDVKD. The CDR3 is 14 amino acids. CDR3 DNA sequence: TGTGCCACCAGTCGAGACTATAGCAATCAGCCCCAGCATTTT. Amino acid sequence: CATSRDYSNQPQHF.

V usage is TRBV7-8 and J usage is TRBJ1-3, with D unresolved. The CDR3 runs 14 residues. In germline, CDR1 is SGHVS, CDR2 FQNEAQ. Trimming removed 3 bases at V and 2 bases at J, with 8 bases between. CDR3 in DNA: TGTGCCAGCAGCTTGCGGGCCCCTGGAAACACCATATATTTT. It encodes CASSLRAPGNTIYF.